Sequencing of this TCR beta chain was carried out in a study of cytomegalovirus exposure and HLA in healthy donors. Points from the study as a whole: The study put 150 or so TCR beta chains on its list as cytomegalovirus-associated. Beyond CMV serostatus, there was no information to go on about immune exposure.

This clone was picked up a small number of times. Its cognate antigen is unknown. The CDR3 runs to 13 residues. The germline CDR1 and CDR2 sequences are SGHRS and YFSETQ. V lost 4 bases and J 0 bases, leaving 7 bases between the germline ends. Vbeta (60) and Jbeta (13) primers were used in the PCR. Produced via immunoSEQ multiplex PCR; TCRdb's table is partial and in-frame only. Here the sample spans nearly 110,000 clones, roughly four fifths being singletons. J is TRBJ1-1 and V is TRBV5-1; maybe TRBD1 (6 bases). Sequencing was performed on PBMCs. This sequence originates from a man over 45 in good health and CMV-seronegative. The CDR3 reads CASSQGLNTEAFF. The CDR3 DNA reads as TGCGCCAGCAGCCAGGGGCTGAACACTGAAGCTTTCTTT.